One sample yielded the 10 T cell receptor beta chains listed below, sequenced in a study of neurological immune-mediated disorders. TCRdb used MiXCR to reprocess the 5' RACE reads, holding one entry per CDR3 protein. The sample contains 55,000 to 65,000 distinct CDR3 sequences, 3% to 4% of which appear only once. Input material: PBMCs. The receptor set was obtained from a woman between 45 and 65 years old with multiple sclerosis.

This clonotype was detected ten times or more. V is TRBV10-3 and J is TRBJ2-2; tentatively, D is TRBD1 (6 bases). This CDR3 has 16 residues. Germline loops: CDR1 ENHRY, CDR2 SYGVKD. V was clipped by 6 bases and J by 8 bases, with 22 bases between them. CDR3 region: CAISALSDLRGGELFF. DNA of the CDR3: TGTGCCATCAGCGCTCTTTCTGACCTCAGGGGTGGGGAGCTGTTTTTT.

This clonotype was counted at least ten times. This rearrangement joins TRBV20-1 to TRBJ1-2, with 7 nucleotides matching TRBD1. In germline, CDR1 is DFQATT, CDR2 SNEGSKA (reference sequence). This CDR3 spans 14 amino acids. The trim removed 2 bases at V and 4 bases at J, leaving 7 bases unmatched. This CDR3 reads CSARPTGSSYGYTF. The CDR3 DNA sequence: TGCAGTGCTAGACCGACAGGGTCTTCCTATGGCTACACCTTC.

This clonotype is medium-sized (0.01 to 0.1%). The chain has TRBV29-1 and TRBJ1-4; perhaps TRBD1 as D (5 bases). CDR3 length equals 19 residues. Looked up from germline, CDR1 is SQVTM and CDR2 is ANQGSEA. Between the trimmed V and J ends, which lost 5 bases and 0 bases, there was a span of 25 bases. The CDR3 DNA is TGCAGCGTTAGGACGTCGGGGACCCTGCTATCTGCAACTAATGAAAAACTGTTTTTT. Translated, it gives CSVRTSGTLLSATNEKLFF.

This clonotype was recorded at least ten times. The chain carries TRBV18 and TRBJ2-7; 12 bases match TRBD1. V shed 3 bases, J shed 7 bases, and the junction held 7 bases outside the gene matches. Germline lookup yields CDR1 KGHSH and CDR2 LQKENI. The CDR3 extends over 15 amino acids. The CDR3, as DNA: TGTGCCAGCTCACCCGGGACAGGGGGCCGACGGGAGCAGTACTTC. This translates into CASSPGTGGRREQYF.

This clonotype was recorded many times. The chain joins TRBV20-1 to TRBJ2-1; 7 positions agree with TRBD2. CDR1 and CDR2 (germline): DFQATT, SNEGSKA (reference sequence). Losses at the gene ends were 3 bases for V and 6 bases for J; bases not matched to a gene: 11. The CDR3 has 15 amino acids. The CDR3, as DNA: TGCAGTGCTAGCCGACACGGGGGGAGTGGCAATGAGCAGTTCTTC. Amino acids: CSASRHGGSGNEQFF.

This clonotype was recorded at least ten times. The chain recombines TRBV24-1 with TRBJ2-1; 9 bases align to TRBD1. CDR3 length equals 16 residues. V lost 1 base and J lost 8; bases outside the gene matches: 8. Germline V gene data show CDR1 as KGHDR and CDR2 as SFDVKD. The CDR3 DNA follows: TGTGCCACCAGTGATTTCAGGGACAGGGTAGGCCATGAGCAGTTCTTC. Translating it yields CATSDFRDRVGHEQFF.

This clonotype has ten or more counts. The rearrangement links TRBV9 to TRBJ1-1; D call uncertain. V lost 0 bases, J lost 1 base, and 10 bases lay in between. This CDR3 region has 15 residues. The germline CDR1 and CDR2 sequences are SGDLS and YYNGEE. The CDR3 here is CASSVGVGPNTEAFF. The CDR3 nucleotides are TGTGCCAGCAGCGTAGGTGTAGGGCCGAACACTGAAGCTTTCTTT.

This clonotype came up many times. The CDR3 region has the DNA TGTGCCAGCAGTTTAACGGCGAGCAATCAGCCCCAGCATTTT. Protein sequence: CASSLTASNQPQHF. The rearrangement links TRBV27 to TRBJ1-5; D not resolved. The CDR3 is made up of 14 amino acids. Germline-derived CDR1 and CDR2 are MNHEY and SMNVEV (reference sequence). The V end was cut by 2 bases, the J end by 1 base, with 6 bases between.

This clonotype was observed at least ten times. The J gene is TRBJ2-7, the V gene TRBV5-5, with D perhaps TRBD1 (6 bases). The CDR3 runs 13 residues. V dropped 4 bases and J dropped 5 bases, with 13 bases sitting between them. From germline, CDR1 is SGHKS and CDR2 YYEKEE (reference sequence). CDR3 sequence (DNA): TGTGCCAGCAGCCAAACAGGGTTAGACGAGCAGTACTTC. Amino acids: CASSQTGLDEQYF.

This clonotype has at least ten counts. The V call is TRBV6-6, the J call TRBJ1-1, with D tentatively TRBD1 (5 bases). Trimming stripped 2 bases from V and 0 bases from J, with 10 bases between. The length of the CDR3 is 15 residues. The V gene's germline CDR1 is MNHNY and CDR2 SVGAGI (reference sequence). The CDR3 sequence is CASSYGGTMNTEAFF. In DNA form, the CDR3 reads TGTGCCAGCAGTTACGGTGGGACGATGAACACTGAAGCTTTCTTT.